This is a list of T cell receptor beta chains from one sample in a study of blood T cell repertoires in COVID-19. Data came from immunoSEQ multiplex PCR; TCRdb stores just in-frame clones and leaves some out. The sample lists roughly 400,000 clones; about 90% were seen once. Sequencing used PBMCs or T cells enriched from blood (not recorded which). The origin of the receptors is a woman aged 25 to 45 who had recovered from COVID-19. Each CDR3 is given with its conserved first and last residue. Fields, in order: J gene, D gene, clone size, V gene, CDR3 DNA, CDR3 protein. A D gene is named only where the DNA matches it firmly. Clone sizes are given selectively: once, few, many, or a class where the clone is expanded.

TRBJ2-5 | TRBD2 | - | TRBV6-5 | TGTGCCAGCAGTTACCTAGCGGGACACCAAGAGACCCAGTACTTC | CASSYLAGHQETQYF
TRBJ1-2 | TRBD1 | - | TRBV6-2/TRBV6-3 | TGTGCCAGCGGCCGGGACAGATCTAACTATGGCTACACCTTC | CASGRDRSNYGYTF
TRBJ1-2 | - | - | TRBV7-8 | TGTGCCAGCAGCTTACGAACGGGAGCTGGCTATGGCTACACCTTC | CASSLRTGAGYGYTF
TRBJ2-7 | - | - | TRBV5-6 | TGTGCCAGCAGCTTGGGACTTTCCACCTACGAGCAGTACTTC | CASSLGLSTYEQYF
TRBJ1-5 | - | - | TRBV27 | TGTGCCAGCAGTTTGGGGCAGGGCAATCAGCCCCAGCATTTT | CASSLGQGNQPQHF
TRBJ2-3 | - | - | TRBV28 | TGTGCCAGCAGTCCCACCTTCGGACAGGAGGGGACAGCAGATACGCAGTATTTT | CASSPTFGQEGTADTQYF
TRBJ2-7 | TRBD1 | - | TRBV5-1 | TGCGCCAGCAGCTGGAAGACAGGGGGCTACGAGCAGTACTTC | CASSWKTGGYEQYF
TRBJ1-1 | - | - | TRBV7-6 | TGTGCCAGCAGCTTAGGGATAGGGGGAACGAGCGAAGCTTTCTTT | CASSLGIGGTSEAFF
TRBJ1-1 | TRBD1 | - | TRBV7-3 | TGTGCCAGCAGCTTAGTAGGGGGCGGACGGACTGAAGCTTTCTTT | CASSLVGGGRTEAFF
TRBJ1-3 | TRBD1 | - | TRBV7-6 | TGTGCCAGCAGCTTAGGTTTCCGCCGGGACAGGACACACTCTGGAAACACCATATATTTT | CASSLGFRRDRTHSGNTIYF
TRBJ1-2 | TRBD1 | - | TRBV14 | TGTGCCAGCAGCCAAGATGGGCCGGGACAGGTGGATGGCTACACCTTC | CASSQDGPGQVDGYTF
TRBJ1-2 | - | - | TRBV5-1 | TGCGCCAGCAGCTTGGTTCCCCCAAGCGGAGGGGCCGACTATGGCTACACCTTC | CASSLVPPSGGADYGYTF
TRBJ1-1 | - | - | TRBV10-3 | TGTGCCATCAGAGGACAACAGCTTGACACTGAAGCTTTCTTT | CAIRGQQLDTEAFF
TRBJ1-1 | - | - | TRBV5-1 | TGCGCCAGCAGCTCCGGGTTCCAGAATACTGAAGCTTTCTTT | CASSSGFQNTEAFF
TRBJ1-2 | - | few | TRBV7-2 | TGTGCCAGCAGCTTAAGCTTTGACAGAACCAACTATGGCTACACCTTC | CASSLSFDRTNYGYTF
TRBJ2-3 | - | - | TRBV27 | TGTGCCAGCAGTCACGGAGGGATGTATTATACGCAGTATTTT | CASSHGGMYYTQYF
TRBJ2-1 | - | - | TRBV5-1 | TGCGCCAGCAGCCCGGGACATCCGGTCGGGGAGCAGTTCTTC | CASSPGHPVGEQFF
TRBJ1-6 | - | - | TRBV21-1 | TGTGCCAGCAGCAAAGCCCGACCCCCGAGGCCCGATGACGATAGCTCCTATAATTCACCCCTCCACTTT | CASSKARPPRPDDDSSYNSPLHF
TRBJ1-2 | TRBD1 | - | TRBV15 | TGTGCCACTTCACCTCAGGGGGCTTGGCTTTGGTATGGCTACACCTTC | CATSPQGAWLWYGYTF
TRBJ2-3 | - | - | TRBV15 | TGTGCCACCAGCAGAGGGACTCAACTTCAGGGGCGGAGAGGAGATACGCAGTATTTT | CATSRGTQLQGRRGDTQYF
TRBJ2-2 | - | - | TRBV6-5 | TGTGCCACCGCCTTTGCGGCCGGGGAGCTGTTTTTT | CATAFAAGELFF
TRBJ1-2 | - | few | TRBV30 | TGTGCCGGACGTAACAGGGCTGCCTATGGCTACACCTTC | CAGRNRAAYGYTF
TRBJ1-1 | TRBD1 | - | TRBV10-3 | TGTGCCATCAGTGAGACGACAGGGGGCACTGAAGCTTTCTTT | CAISETTGGTEAFF
TRBJ2-7 | TRBD1 | - | TRBV2 | TGTGCCAGCAGTGTCGGGACAGGGGCCTACGAGCAGTACTTC | CASSVGTGAYEQYF
TRBJ1-2 | TRBD1 | - | TRBV7-9 | TGTGCCAGCAGCCGCGCGGACAGGCTCTATGGCTACACCTTC | CASSRADRLYGYTF
TRBJ2-1 | - | - | TRBV30 | TGTGCCTGGAGGGAAAAGACAGGATTCCTGTTCTTC | CAWREKTGFLFF
TRBJ1-2 | - | - | TRBV14 | TGTGCCAGCAGCCAAGAATGGGGCGTTGGGGGCTACACCTTC | CASSQEWGVGGYTF
TRBJ2-1 | TRBD1 | - | TRBV2 | TGTGCCAGCAGTGGGTCGGGACAGGGGAAGAGCAATGAGCAGTTCTTC | CASSGSGQGKSNEQFF
TRBJ2-7 | TRBD2 | - | TRBV10-3 | TGTGCCATCAGCGGGGGGGGCAGGGAGAAAACCTACGAGCAGTACTTC | CAISGGGREKTYEQYF
TRBJ1-1 | - | - | TRBV10-3 | TGTGCCATCAGTGACTACCTCACCACTGAAGCTTTCTTT | CAISDYLTTEAFF
TRBJ2-1 | TRBD2 | once | TRBV27 | TGTGCCAGCAGTTTTAGCGGGAGGCCCTTTTCCTACAATGAGCAGTTCTTC | CASSFSGRPFSYNEQFF
TRBJ2-5 | - | - | TRBV7-9 | TGTGCCAGCAGCTTAAGTTTAACGGGCGGGTACCAAGAGACCCAGTACTTC | CASSLSLTGGYQETQYF
TRBJ2-6 | - | once | TRBV28 | TGTGCCAGCAGTTTAGGAGGCTCTGGGGCCAACGTCCTGACTTTC | CASSLGGSGANVLTF
TRBJ1-1 | - | - | TRBV3-1/TRBV3-2 | TGTGCCAGCAGCCAAGAGAGGGGGTCTGCTTTCTTT | CASSQERGSAFF
TRBJ1-2 | - | few | TRBV15 | TGTGCCACCAGCAGGAGGGGAGGACTTAATGGCTACACCTTC | CATSRRGGLNGYTF